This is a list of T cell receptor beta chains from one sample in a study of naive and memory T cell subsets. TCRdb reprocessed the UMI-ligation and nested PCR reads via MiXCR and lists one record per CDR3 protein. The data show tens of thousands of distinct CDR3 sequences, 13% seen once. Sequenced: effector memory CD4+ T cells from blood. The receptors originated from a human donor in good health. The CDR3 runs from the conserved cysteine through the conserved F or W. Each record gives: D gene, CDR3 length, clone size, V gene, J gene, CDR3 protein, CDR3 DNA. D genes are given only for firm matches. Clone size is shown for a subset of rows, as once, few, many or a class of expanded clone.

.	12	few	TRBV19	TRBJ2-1	CASSISYNEQFF	TGTGCCAGTAGTATCTCTTACAATGAGCAGTTCTTC
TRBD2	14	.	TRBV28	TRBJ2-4	CASSPSSGSLIQYF	TGTGCCAGCAGTCCCTCTAGCGGGAGCCTCATTCAGTACTTC
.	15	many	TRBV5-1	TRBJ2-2	CASSLAEGYTGELFF	TGCGCCAGCAGCTTGGCCGAAGGGTACACCGGGGAGCTGTTTTTT
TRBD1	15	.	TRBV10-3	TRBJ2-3	CAISPGQGMADTQYF	TGTGCCATCAGTCCGGGACAGGGGATGGCAGATACGCAGTATTTT
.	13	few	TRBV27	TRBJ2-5	CASSCQGSETQYF	TGTGCCAGCAGTTGTCAGGGGTCCGAGACCCAGTACTTC
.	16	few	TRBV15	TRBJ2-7	CATSRSRGDQGPEQYF	TGTGCCACCAGCAGGTCCAGAGGGGACCAGGGGCCCGAGCAGTACTTC
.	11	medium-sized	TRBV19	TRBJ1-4	CASSPSEKLFF	TGTGCCAGTAGCCCATCCGAAAAACTGTTTTTT
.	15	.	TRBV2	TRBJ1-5	CASSRTLSSSQPQHF	TGTGCCAGCAGTCGGACCTTATCCTCGTCGCAGCCCCAGCATTTT
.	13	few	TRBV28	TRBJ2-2	CASSLMGTGELFF	TGTGCCAGCAGTCTTATGGGGACCGGGGAGCTGTTTTTT
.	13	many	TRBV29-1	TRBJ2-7	CSVTGGVIYEQYF	TGCAGCGTGACCGGAGGAGTGATCTACGAGCAGTACTTC
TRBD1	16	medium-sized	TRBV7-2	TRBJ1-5	CASSPSTGTVNQPQHF	TGTGCCAGCAGCCCTTCGACAGGGACAGTCAATCAGCCCCAGCATTTT
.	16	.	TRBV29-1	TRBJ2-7	CSVEDSKPGSSYEQYF	TGCAGCGTTGAAGATTCGAAGCCAGGGAGCTCCTACGAGCAGTACTTC
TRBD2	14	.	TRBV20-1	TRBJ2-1	CSAGRAGEPNEQFF	TGCAGTGCCGGGAGGGCGGGAGAACCCAATGAGCAGTTCTTC
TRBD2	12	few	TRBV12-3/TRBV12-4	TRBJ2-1	CASSRGLAAQFF	TGTGCCAGCAGCCGCGGACTAGCGGCGCAGTTCTTC
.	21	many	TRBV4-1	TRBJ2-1	CASSRLMGQGGTSIGVGEQFF	TGCGCCAGCAGCCGGCTGATGGGGCAGGGGGGCACCTCCATTGGGGTTGGTGAGCAGTTCTTC
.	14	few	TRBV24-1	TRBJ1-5	CATSDTRYNQPQHF	TGTGCCACCAGTGACACCAGGTACAATCAGCCCCAGCATTTT
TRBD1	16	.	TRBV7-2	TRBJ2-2	CASSPQGASNTGELFF	TGTGCCAGCAGCCCCCAGGGGGCGTCGAACACCGGGGAGCTGTTTTTT
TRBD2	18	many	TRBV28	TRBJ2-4	CASREDRATSGGKNIQYF	TGTGCCAGCAGAGAGGACAGGGCGACTAGCGGGGGGAAAAACATTCAGTACTTC
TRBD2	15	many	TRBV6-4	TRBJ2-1	CASSVGLAAVNEQFF	TGTGCCAGCAGTGTCGGACTAGCGGCTGTCAATGAGCAGTTCTTC
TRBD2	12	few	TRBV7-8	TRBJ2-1	CASSLGGTSRFF	TGTGCCAGCAGCTTAGGCGGGACTAGTCGGTTCTTC
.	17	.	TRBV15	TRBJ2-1	CATSSPGSASSYNEQFF	TGTGCCACCAGCAGCCCGGGGAGCGCGAGCTCCTACAATGAGCAGTTCTTC
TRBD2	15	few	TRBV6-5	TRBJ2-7	CASSYKAGGRYEQYF	TGTGCCAGCAGTTACAAGGCGGGAGGACGCTACGAGCAGTACTTC
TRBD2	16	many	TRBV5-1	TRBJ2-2	CASSSGGRPNTGELFF	TGCGCCAGCAGCAGCGGCGGGAGACCTAACACCGGGGAGCTGTTTTTT
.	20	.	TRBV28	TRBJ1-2	CASSPGSLLGSTAANYGYTF	TGTGCCAGCAGTCCGGGCAGCCTGCTTGGGTCGACAGCGGCTAACTATGGCTACACCTTC
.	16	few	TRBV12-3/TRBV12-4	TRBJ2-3	CASSLSRRYSTDTQYF	TGTGCCAGCAGTTTATCGAGGAGGTACAGCACAGATACGCAGTATTTT
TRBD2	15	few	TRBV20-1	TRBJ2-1	CSADPRSGKYNEQFF	TGCAGTGCTGACCCTCGTAGCGGGAAATACAATGAGCAGTTCTTC
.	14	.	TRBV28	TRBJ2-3	CASSSPERRDTQYF	TGTGCCAGCAGTTCCCCGGAGAGGCGGGATACGCAGTATTTT
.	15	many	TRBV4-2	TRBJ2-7	CASSQEGGGDHEQYF	TGTGCCAGCAGCCAAGAAGGAGGCGGAGACCACGAGCAGTACTTC
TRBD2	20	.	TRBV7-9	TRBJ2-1	CASSYSSVGLAGISYNEQFF	TGTGCCAGCAGCTACTCCTCGGTTGGACTAGCGGGGATCTCCTACAATGAGCAGTTCTTC
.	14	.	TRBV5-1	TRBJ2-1	CASSSFLEEGEQFF	TGCGCCAGCAGCTCGTTTCTGGAGGAGGGTGAGCAGTTCTTC
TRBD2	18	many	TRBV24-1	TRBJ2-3	CATSDLPSGGFGADTQYF	TGTGCCACCAGTGATTTGCCCTCGGGGGGTTTTGGTGCAGATACGCAGTATTTT
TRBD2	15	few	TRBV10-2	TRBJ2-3	CASSVGASGRDTQYF	TGCGCCAGCAGTGTTGGCGCTAGCGGGAGAGATACGCAGTATTTT
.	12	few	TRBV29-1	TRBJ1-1	CSAEDTNTEAFF	TGCAGCGCCGAGGACACGAACACTGAAGCTTTCTTT
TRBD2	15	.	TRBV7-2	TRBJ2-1	CASSLGVSGRRVQFF	TGTGCCAGCAGCTTAGGGGTTAGCGGGAGGAGGGTGCAGTTCTTC
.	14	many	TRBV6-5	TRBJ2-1	CASSYSTWNNEQFF	TGTGCCAGCAGTTACTCGACCTGGAACAATGAGCAGTTCTTC
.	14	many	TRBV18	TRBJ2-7	CASSPQGNYYEQYF	TGTGCCAGCTCACCACAGGGAAACTACTACGAGCAGTACTTC
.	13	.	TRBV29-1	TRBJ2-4	CSVDRVAKNIQYF	TGCAGCGTTGACAGAGTAGCCAAAAACATTCAGTACTTC
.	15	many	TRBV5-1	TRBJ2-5	CASSFIQTDWGTQYF	TGCGCCAGCAGCTTCATACAGACGGACTGGGGGACCCAGTACTTC
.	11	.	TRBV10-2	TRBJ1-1	CASTTGLEAFF	TGCGCCAGCACGACAGGACTTGAAGCTTTCTTT
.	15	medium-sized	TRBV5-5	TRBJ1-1	CASSTGLRTNTEAFF	TGTGCCAGCAGCACAGGACTGCGGACGAACACTGAAGCTTTCTTT
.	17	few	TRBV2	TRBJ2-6	CASSPDSISSGANVLTF	TGTGCCAGCAGTCCGGATTCTATTAGCTCTGGGGCCAACGTCCTGACTTTC
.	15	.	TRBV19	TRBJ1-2	CASSIQEGNRYGYTF	TGTGCCAGTAGTATCCAGGAAGGCAATCGCTATGGCTACACCTTC
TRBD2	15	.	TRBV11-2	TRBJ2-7	CASSTGLAMAHEQYF	TGTGCCAGCAGCACAGGACTAGCGATGGCCCACGAGCAGTACTTC
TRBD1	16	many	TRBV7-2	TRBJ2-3	CASSLGQVMAQDTQYF	TGTGCCAGCAGCCTCGGACAGGTCATGGCGCAAGATACGCAGTATTTT
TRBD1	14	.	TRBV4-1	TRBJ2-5	CASSRGQGGETQYF	TGCGCCAGCAGCCGCGGACAGGGGGGGGAGACCCAGTACTTC
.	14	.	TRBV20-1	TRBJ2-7	CSAHLPARGYEQYF	TGCAGTGCCCACCTCCCAGCTAGGGGCTACGAGCAGTACTTC
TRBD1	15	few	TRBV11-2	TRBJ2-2	CASSVQGQNTGELFF	TGTGCCAGCAGCGTACAGGGGCAGAACACCGGGGAGCTGTTTTTT
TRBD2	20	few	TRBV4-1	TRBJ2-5	CASSQERAPGLAGGRETQYF	TGCGCCAGCAGCCAAGAAAGGGCCCCGGGACTAGCGGGAGGGCGGGAGACCCAGTACTTC
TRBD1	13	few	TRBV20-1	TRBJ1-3	CSARERGRNTIYF	TGCAGTGCTAGAGAGAGGGGGCGAAACACCATATATTTT
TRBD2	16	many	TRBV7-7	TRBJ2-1	CASSHRLAGGPHEQFF	TGTGCCAGCAGCCACCGACTAGCGGGAGGCCCCCATGAGCAGTTCTTC
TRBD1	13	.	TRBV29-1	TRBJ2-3	CSVKGQDLYTQYF	TGCAGCGTAAAGGGACAGGACCTTTATACGCAGTATTTT
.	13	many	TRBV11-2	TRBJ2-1	CASSLQGMNEQFF	TGTGCCAGCAGCTTACAGGGGATGAATGAGCAGTTCTTC
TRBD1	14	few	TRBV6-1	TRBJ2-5	CASSDRGNQETQYF	TGTGCCAGCAGTGACAGGGGGAACCAAGAGACCCAGTACTTC
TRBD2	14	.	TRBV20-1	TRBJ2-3	CSAIRDYLSDTQYF	TGCAGTGCTATCCGGGACTATTTATCAGATACGCAGTATTTT
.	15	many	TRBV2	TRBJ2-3	CASRNPLGAADTQYF	TGTGCCAGCAGGAATCCTCTAGGGGCGGCAGATACGCAGTATTTT
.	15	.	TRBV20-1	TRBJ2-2	CSARDGPTNTGELFF	TGCAGTGCTAGAGATGGCCCAACGAACACCGGGGAGCTGTTTTTT
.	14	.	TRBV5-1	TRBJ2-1	CASSLVGTYNEQFF	TGCGCCAGCAGCTTGGTGGGTACATACAATGAGCAGTTCTTC
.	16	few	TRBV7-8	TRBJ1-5	CASSSTESRSNQPQHF	TGTGCCAGCAGCTCGACAGAATCAAGGAGCAATCAGCCCCAGCATTTT
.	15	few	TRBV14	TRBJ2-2	CASSHRQTNTGELFF	TGTGCCAGCAGCCACCGCCAGACAAACACCGGGGAGCTGTTTTTT
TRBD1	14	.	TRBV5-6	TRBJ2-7	CASSLRVGQGGQYF	TGTGCCAGCAGCTTACGAGTCGGACAGGGCGGGCAGTACTTC